One and the same sample provided the 20 T cell receptor beta chains below, sequenced in a study of OX40 agonist ivuxolimab in advanced cancers. Profiling relied on immunoSEQ multiplex PCR, and the TCRdb table lists in-frame clones only, not all of them. In the table there are 72,000 or so clones, around 86% of which are singletons. The sequencing used CD4+ or CD8+ T cells sorted from blood, collected in a trial of the OX40 agonist ivuxolimab. The source is an adult with an advanced solid tumor such as melanoma, head and neck, liver or kidney cancer.

The sample holds one count of this clone. This rearrangement joins TRBV28 to TRBJ1-2, with D possibly TRBD1 on 6 matching bases. The CDR3 has 13 residues. CDR1 and CDR2 from the germline V gene are MDHEN and SYDVKM. The V and J ends lost 3 bases and 4 bases respectively, with 9 bases between them. CDR3 DNA sequence: TGTGCCAGCAGTTTGAGGGGGGCCTATGGCTACACCTTC. It translates to CASSLRGAYGYTF.

V and J are TRBV7-3 and TRBJ1-1, with D possibly matching TRBD1 (5 bases). The CDR3 loop spans 13 amino acids. The V end lost 0 bases, the J end lost 5 bases, and 7 bases lay between the germline ends. Germline lookup yields CDR1 SGHTA and CDR2 FQGTGA. The CDR3 nucleotides are TGTGCCAGCAGCTTAACAGGGGAGACTGAAGCTTTCTTT. Its protein product is CASSLTGETEAFF.

The chain uses TRBV2 and TRBJ2-5; D is unclear. This CDR3 has 14 amino acids. Germline V gives CDR1 SNHLY, CDR2 FYNNEI. Trimming took off 0 bases at V and 7 bases at J, with 12 bases between the two ends. CDR3: CASSEALTMGTQYF. In nucleotides, the CDR3 is TGTGCCAGCAGTGAAGCGCTAACAATGGGGACCCAGTACTTC.

This chain connects TRBV14 to TRBJ2-5, with 8 nucleotides matching TRBD1. Germline trimming cut 5 bases from V and 2 bases from J; bases unmatched to any gene: 4. CDR3 length: 14 residues. Germline V gene sequence: CDR1 SGHDN, CDR2 FVKESK. The CDR3 spells CASSLRTGQETQYF. The CDR3 region has the DNA TGTGCCAGCAGCTTAAGGACAGGGCAAGAGACCCAGTACTTC.

The chain uses TRBV7-9 and TRBJ1-5, with D uncertain. The CDR3 has 15 residues. Germline values: CDR1 SEHNR, CDR2 FQNEAQ (reference sequence). V lost 6 bases to trimming and J lost 6 bases, with 18 bases between them. DNA of the CDR3: TGTGCCAGCAGTCGGGAATCGGCGAATGGTCAGCCCCAGCATTTT. Translating it yields CASSRESANGQPQHF.

The chain uses TRBV9 and TRBJ2-7, with TRBD2 matching 8 bases. The V gene end was trimmed by 3 bases and the J gene end by 1 base; junction bases not matched to a gene: 6. This CDR3 has 15 amino acids. Germline V gene sequence: CDR1 SGDLS, CDR2 YYNGEE. CDR3 loop: CASSARGGPSYEQYF. The CDR3 nucleotides read TGTGCCAGCAGCGCCCGGGGGGGGCCTTCCTACGAGCAGTACTTC. The whole variable domain, filled in from reference TRBV9 and TRBJ2-7, reads DSGVTQTPKHLITATGQRVTLRCSPRSGDLSVYWYQQSLDQGLQFLIQYYNGEERAKGNILERFSAQQFPDLHSELNLSSLELGDSALYFCASSARGGPSYEQYFGPGTRLTVT.

The rearrangement uses TRBV10-3 and TRBJ1-3, with D possibly TRBD1 on 5 matching bases. V was cut by 3 bases and J by 0 bases, with 9 bases left in between. The length of the CDR3 is 15 residues. CDR1 is ENHRY, CDR2 SYGVKD, per germline. Written as DNA, the CDR3 is TGTGCCATCAGTGACACCGGGGCCTCTGGAAACACCATATATTTT. Residues: CAISDTGASGNTIYF.

In this sample, this clone turned up once. V gene TRBV7-9 combines with J gene TRBJ2-5, with TRBD2 matching over 8 bases. V was clipped by 7 bases and J by 3 bases; unmatched bases: 7. This CDR3 is built from 14 residues. CDR1 and CDR2 from the germline V gene are SEHNR and FQNEAQ (reference sequence). The DNA of the CDR3 is TGTGCCAGCAATAGCGGGACGGTCGAAGAGACCCAGTACTTC. This codes for CASNSGTVEETQYF.

The chain has TRBV7-2 and TRBJ2-3; 11 bases map to TRBD2. The ends lost 1 base at V and 2 bases at J; junction bases unmatched: 2. The CDR3 has 16 residues. Germline CDR1 SGHTA, CDR2 FQGNSA. Here the CDR3 reads CASSLVAGGITDTQYF. The CDR3 DNA reads as TGTGCCAGCAGCTTAGTAGCGGGAGGGATCACAGATACGCAGTATTTT.

The chain combines TRBV12-5 with TRBJ2-6, with 12 bases lining up with TRBD2. CDR1 is LGHNT and CDR2 is FRNRAP in the germline V gene. Trimming cost V 6 bases and J 0 bases; bases outside gene matches: 3. The CDR3 contains 17 residues. The CDR3 loop is CASGGLAGGSGANVLTF. The DNA for the CDR3 is TGTGCTAGTGGGGGACTAGCGGGCGGCTCTGGGGCCAACGTCCTGACTTTC.

The chain has TRBV29-1 and TRBJ2-5; no clear D. CDR1 SQVTM and CDR2 ANQGSEA come from the germline V gene. The CDR3 extends over 12 amino acids. V lost 4 bases and J 5 bases, leaving 11 bases between the germline ends. CDR3 sequence reads: CSVAWVGETQYF. The CDR3 nucleotides are TGCAGCGTTGCGTGGGTGGGTGAGACCCAGTACTTC.

V and J are TRBV7-2 and TRBJ2-5; tentative D call: TRBD1 (5 bases). V was cut by 2 bases and J by 7 bases, with 8 bases left in between. This CDR3 region has 12 residues. Germline values: CDR1 SGHTA, CDR2 FQGNSA. The CDR3 nucleotides read TGTGCCAGCAGCTTAAGGGGCGCGACCCAGTACTTC. It specifies CASSLRGATQYF.

V is TRBV28 and J is TRBJ1-5; D remains unclear. Germline-derived CDR1 and CDR2 are MDHEN and SYDVKM. The ends were cut back, 8 bases at V and 1 base at J, with 27 bases in the middle. The CDR3 runs to 19 residues. This CDR3 reads CASHSPTGPPGLSNQPQHF. For the CDR3, the DNA is TGTGCCAGCCACAGTCCTACCGGGCCACCAGGATTAAGCAATCAGCCCCAGCATTTT. The whole variable domain, remainder taken from reference TRBV28 and TRBJ1-5, is DVKVTQSSRYLVKRTGEKVFLECVQDMDHENMFWYRQDPGLGLRLIYFSYDVKMKEKGDIPEGYSVSREKKERFSLILESASTNQTSMYLCASHSPTGPPGLSNQPQHFGDGTRLSIL.

The chain couples TRBV19 to TRBJ2-5; D is perhaps TRBD1 (5 bases). V gave up 4 bases and J gave up 5 bases, with 14 bases separating them. Germline lookup yields CDR1 LNHDA and CDR2 SQIVND (reference sequence). CDR3 length: 14 residues. This chain's CDR3 is CASSNRGNAETQYF. The CDR3 region has the DNA TGTGCCAGTAGTAATAGGGGTAATGCGGAGACCCAGTACTTC. Together with reference TRBV19 and TRBJ2-5, the CDR3 gives the full variable domain: DGGITQSPKYLFRKEGQNVTLSCEQNLNHDAMYWYRQDPGQGLRLIYYSQIVNDFQKGDIAEGYSVSREKKESFPLTVTSAQKNPTAFYLCASSNRGNAETQYFGPGTRLLVL.

This clone was seen just once. The V and J genes are TRBV28 and TRBJ2-1; 7 bases align to TRBD2. This CDR3 is built from 13 residues. The junction had 4 bases not matched to a gene; V was cut back by 5 bases and J by 6 bases. Germline V gene lookup returns CDR1 MDHEN and CDR2 SYDVKM. The CDR3 sequence is CASSPGTINEQFF. CDR3 bases: TGTGCCAGCAGTCCCGGGACTATCAATGAGCAGTTCTTC.

This chain joins TRBV2 and TRBJ2-7; 10 bases align to TRBD2. Germline CDR1 SNHLY, CDR2 FYNNEI. This CDR3 is 15 amino acids long. J lost 1 base, V lost 6 bases, and 6 bases had no gene match. The CDR3 loop is CASRPLAGASYEQYF. The CDR3 DNA sequence: TGTGCCAGCAGACCCCTAGCGGGAGCGTCCTACGAGCAGTACTTC. The whole variable domain, filled in from reference TRBV2 and TRBJ2-7, reads EPEVTQTPSHQVTQMGQEVILRCVPISNHLYFYWYRQILGQKVEFLVSFYNNEISEKSEIFDDQFSVERPDGSNFTLKIRSTKLEDSAMYFCASRPLAGASYEQYFGPGTRLTVT.

V is TRBV6-1 and J is TRBJ1-1; 10 nucleotides agree with TRBD1. CDR1 is MNHNS, CDR2 SASEGT, per germline. V dropped 0 bases and J dropped 10; count of bases not matched to a gene: 8. The CDR3 loop spans 15 amino acids. Here the CDR3 DNA reads TGTGCCAGCAGTGAAGCTAGGACAGGGGGTCTCCGAGCTTTCTTT. Encoded protein: CASSEARTGGLRAFF.

Only one count was recorded for this clone. The chain has TRBV10-1 and TRBJ2-1; TRBD2 matches at 13 bases. CDR1 is WNHNN and CDR2 is SYGVQD in the germline V gene (reference sequence). CDR3 length: 19 residues. The J segment lost 1 base and the V segment lost 4 bases, leaving 10 bases of the junction unmatched. This chain's CDR3 is CASSVSLAGGPGSYNEQFF. In nucleotides, the CDR3 is TGCGCCAGCAGTGTTTCACTAGCGGGAGGGCCGGGATCCTACAATGAGCAGTTCTTC.

This clone has only a few counts. V and J are TRBV4-2 and TRBJ1-2; 12 nucleotides line up with TRBD1. The germline gives CDR1 LGHNA, CDR2 YNFKEQ. This CDR3 is built from 18 residues. The V gene end was trimmed by 4 bases and the J gene end by 7 bases; junction bases not matched to a gene: 16. The CDR3 DNA reads TGTGCCAGCAGCCCACAAACGGCAGCCGGGACAGGGGGCGGTGGCTACACCTTC. It specifies CASSPQTAAGTGGGGYTF.

The J gene is TRBJ2-1, the V gene TRBV7-2, with 10 bases identical to TRBD2. Germline V gives CDR1 SGHTA, CDR2 FQGNSA. J lost 3 bases, V lost 4 bases, and 12 bases had no gene match. The CDR3 contains 18 residues. Here the CDR3 DNA reads TGTGCCAGCAGCTGGAAAAGGTTAGCGGGAGGCTTCTACAATGAGCAGTTCTTC. Translating it yields CASSWKRLAGGFYNEQFF.